A single sample gave rise to the 27 T cell receptor beta chains below, sequenced in a study of blood T cell repertoires in COVID-19. Some clones are missing from TCRdb's copy, which holds only in-frame ones; the method was immunoSEQ multiplex PCR. The repertoire holds over 35,000 clones, with about 88% as singletons. What was sequenced was peripheral blood. The source is a human donor in a cohort sampled during active COVID-19.

This chain joins TRBV11-3 and TRBJ2-1, with unresolved D. The germline V and J ends were trimmed by 5 bases and 6 bases, with 14 bases remaining between them. Germline V gene data show CDR1 as SGHNT and CDR2 as YENEEA. This CDR3 region has 14 residues. DNA of the CDR3: TGTGCCAGCAGCCCACCCGGGTATCCCAATGAGCAGTTCTTC. This gives the protein CASSPPGYPNEQFF.

The chain is built from TRBV6-5 and TRBJ2-7, with D possibly matching TRBD2 (5 bases). V lost 2 bases to trimming and J lost 5 bases, with 10 bases between them. CDR1 and CDR2 from the germline V gene are MNHEY and SVGAGI. This CDR3 is 13 amino acids long. The CDR3 here is CASSYGGYNEQYF. For the CDR3, the DNA is TGTGCCAGCAGTTACGGCGGGTACAACGAGCAGTACTTC.

The genes are TRBV5-6 and TRBJ1-2; tentative D call: TRBD1 (5 bases). CDR1 is SGHDT and CDR2 is YYEEEE in the germline V gene. The CDR3 consists of 15 residues. Trimming stripped 0 bases from V and 2 bases from J, with 11 bases between. CDR3 region: CASSLEGRANYGYTF. CDR3 DNA: TGTGCCAGCAGCTTGGAAGGCAGGGCCAACTATGGCTACACCTTC.

The chain is built from TRBV7-8 and TRBJ1-2, with 7 bases fitting TRBD1. The CDR3 consists of 16 residues. Germline CDR1 reads SGHVS; CDR2 reads FQNEAQ. Trimming removed 1 base from V and 7 bases from J; junction bases left unmatched: 12. The CDR3 coding sequence is TGTGCCAGCAGCTTAGTAGGGGGGCAGGGGGTTGTTGGCTACACCTTC. It is translated as CASSLVGGQGVVGYTF.

The gene calls are TRBV2 and TRBJ2-1; D is possibly TRBD1 (6 bases). The germline V gene encodes CDR1 SNHLY and CDR2 FYNNEI. Trimming stripped 8 bases from V and 2 bases from J, with 16 bases between. The CDR3 covers 15 residues. The CDR3 nucleotides are TGTGCCAGCGCCGTAGGCAGGGGCGCCTACAATGAGCAGTTCTTC. It yields the protein CASAVGRGAYNEQFF.

V gene TRBV9 combines with J gene TRBJ2-1, with a tentative D call TRBD2 (6 bases). The germline gives CDR1 SGDLS, CDR2 YYNGEE. The CDR3 has 14 residues. The germline V and J ends were trimmed by 3 bases and 9 bases, with 16 bases remaining between them. As DNA, the CDR3 is TGTGCCAGCAGCGCGACTCGATCCGGGAGTGAGCAGTTCTTC. It specifies CASSATRSGSEQFF.

The V gene is TRBV30, the J gene TRBJ2-3; maybe TRBD2 (5 bases). CDR3 length: 13 amino acids. Germline values: CDR1 GTSNPN, CDR2 SVGIG (reference sequence). V lost 4 bases, J lost 2 bases, and 10 bases lay in between. In DNA form, the CDR3 reads TGTGCCTGGATAGCGTTATACACAGATACGCAGTATTTT. Its protein is CAWIALYTDTQYF.

This chain connects TRBV11-2 to TRBJ2-6; the match to TRBD2 covers 15 bases. The CDR3 covers 19 residues. Germline CDR1 SGHAT, CDR2 FQNNGV. V was pared by 0 bases and J by 8 bases, with 8 bases of the junction left unmatched. In DNA, the CDR3 is TGTGCCAGCAGCTTAGAGGGACTAGCGGGGGGTGTATCGACCAACGTCCTGACTTTC. Translated, it gives CASSLEGLAGGVSTNVLTF.

The V and J genes are TRBV7-2 and TRBJ2-2; 7 bases match TRBD1. The germline CDR1 and CDR2 sequences are SGHTA and FQGNSA. This CDR3 has 15 amino acids. The V and J ends lost 5 bases and 0 bases, in that order; junction bases with no gene match: 3. CDR3 loop: CASSRGQSNTGELFF. In DNA form, the CDR3 reads TGTGCCAGCAGCCGGGGACAGTCGAACACCGGGGAGCTGTTTTTT.

V and J are TRBV12-5 and TRBJ1-1; TRBD1 might be the D (6 bases). This CDR3 comprises 13 residues. Germline V gene sequence: CDR1 LGHNT, CDR2 FRNRAP. V lost 5 bases and J 4 bases, leaving 11 bases between the germline ends. The CDR3 DNA reads as TGTGCTAGTGGTGGGGGGGCGTCCACTGAAGCTTTCTTT. Residues: CASGGGASTEAFF.

CDR3 protein: CASRRKQNTEAFF. The CDR3 region has the DNA TGTGCCAGCAGACGAAAACAGAACACTGAAGCTTTCTTT. The chain is built from TRBV12-3 or TRBV12-4 and TRBJ1-1; D not certain. The CDR3 is made up of 13 amino acids. Trimming left V 6 bases short and J 1 base short, with 9 bases between.

This chain connects TRBV27 to TRBJ1-2; D unresolved. This CDR3 spans 14 amino acids. CDR1 MNHEY and CDR2 SMNVEV come from the germline V gene (reference sequence). V lost 2 bases and J 4 bases, leaving 11 bases between the germline ends. CDR3 in DNA: TGTGCCAGCAGTTTAAACGCAGGCTTCTATGGCTACACCTTC. Residues: CASSLNAGFYGYTF.

This sequence joins TRBV4-1 and TRBJ2-1; 7 positions match TRBD2. The ends lost 4 bases at V and 4 bases at J; junction bases unmatched: 7. The germline V gene encodes CDR1 MGHRA and CDR2 YSYEKL. The CDR3 extends over 15 amino acids. Here the CDR3 DNA reads TGCGCCAGCAGCCCCGAGCGGGGAGAGTACAATGAGCAGTTCTTC. Residues: CASSPERGEYNEQFF.

The chain recombines TRBV7-8 with TRBJ2-2; 7 bases line up with TRBD1. The V gene end was trimmed by 5 bases and the J gene end by 0 bases; junction bases not matched to a gene: 9. Per germline, CDR1 SGHVS and CDR2 FQNEAQ. The CDR3 totals 17 residues. In nucleotides, the CDR3 is TGTGCCAGCAGCCGACGGGACAGCCGTCCGAACACCGGGGAGCTGTTTTTT. Its protein product is CASSRRDSRPNTGELFF.

V gene TRBV24-1 combines with J gene TRBJ2-7; 8 nucleotides line up with TRBD1. The germline gives CDR1 KGHDR, CDR2 SFDVKD. This CDR3 region has 14 residues. Germline trimming cut 4 bases from V and 7 bases from J; bases unmatched to any gene: 8. The CDR3 nucleotides read TGTGCCACCAGTGACACGGACAGGGTTGGTGAGCAGTACTTC. This codes for CATSDTDRVGEQYF.

The CDR3 spells CAITETGGNTEAFF. The CDR3 DNA follows: TGTGCCATCACCGAGACAGGGGGAAACACTGAAGCTTTCTTT. This chain joins TRBV10-3 and TRBJ1-1; 9 bases match TRBD1. V dropped 7 bases and J dropped 2; count of bases not matched to a gene: 5. Germline V gene sequence: CDR1 ENHRY, CDR2 SYGVKD. This CDR3 is 14 amino acids long.

The sample holds a few counts of this clone. The rearrangement joins TRBV19 to TRBJ2-7, with 11 nucleotides matching TRBD2. Trimming cost V 1 base and J 7 bases; bases outside gene matches: 6. The CDR3 contains 15 residues. CDR1 LNHDA and CDR2 SQIVND come from the germline V gene (reference sequence). As DNA, the CDR3 is TGTGCCAGTAGTATAGGTAGCGGGGGGGCTGCTGAGCAGTACTTC. Its translation is CASSIGSGGAAEQYF.

The chain has TRBV19 and TRBJ2-6; D is unclear. The ends were cut back, 1 base at V and 1 base at J, with 5 bases in the middle. The CDR3 length is 15 residues. Germline V lookup: CDR1 LNHDA, CDR2 SQIVND (reference sequence). CDR3 in DNA: TGTGCCAGTAGTATAGTCCGGTCTGGGGCCAACGTCCTGACTTTC. As protein: CASSIVRSGANVLTF.

The chain links TRBV20-1 to TRBJ2-1, with D uncertain. CDR3 size: 10 residues. The germline gives CDR1 DFQATT, CDR2 SNEGSKA (reference sequence). Trimming shortened V by 7 bases and J by 5 bases, and 6 bases separated the two germline ends. In nucleotides, the CDR3 is TGCAGTGGCGGCCACAATGAGCAGTTCTTC. It specifies CSGGHNEQFF.

The J gene is TRBJ2-3, the V gene TRBV5-1; 7 nucleotides match TRBD1. This CDR3 contains 14 residues. V was clipped by 4 bases and J by 8 bases; unmatched bases: 10. Germline-derived CDR1 and CDR2 are SGHRS and YFSETQ. CDR3 region: CASSRFTGEGTQYF. DNA for the CDR3: TGCGCCAGCAGCCGCTTCACAGGGGAAGGTACGCAGTATTTT.

The rearrangement uses TRBV11-2 and TRBJ2-1; tentatively, D is TRBD2 (7 bases). V was cut by 1 base and J by 4 bases, with 20 bases left in between. CDR3 length: 18 residues. The germline V gene encodes CDR1 SGHAT and CDR2 FQNNGV. DNA of the CDR3: TGTGCCAGCAGCTTAGGAGGGGGGGGCCGGAAGCGGTACAATGAGCAGTTCTTC. Protein product: CASSLGGGGRKRYNEQFF.

The gene calls are TRBV7-8 and TRBJ2-1; 10 nucleotides line up with TRBD1. Per the germline V gene, CDR1 is SGHVS and CDR2 is FQNEAQ. Trimming removed 5 bases from V and 6 bases from J; junction bases left unmatched: 4. The CDR3 sequence is 14 residues long. DNA for the CDR3: TGTGCCAGCAGCGGGACAGGGGCGCTCAATGAGCAGTTCTTC. Translated: CASSGTGALNEQFF. Looking up the rest from reference TRBV7-8 and TRBJ2-1 gives the full variable domain: GAGVSQSPRYKVAKRGQDVALRCDPISGHVSLFWYQQALGQGPEFLTYFQNEAQLDKSGLPSDRFFAERPEGSVSTLKIQRTQQEDSAVYLCASSGTGALNEQFFGPGTRLTVL.

The chain is built from TRBV4-2 and TRBJ1-1; 10 bases are a match to TRBD1. The length of the CDR3 is 18 residues. Losses at the gene ends were 0 bases for V and 1 base for J; bases not matched to a gene: 8. CDR1 is LGHNA and CDR2 is YNFKEQ in the germline V gene. CDR3 amino acids: CASSQDPRTGGRNTEAFF. The CDR3 DNA follows: TGTGCCAGCAGCCAAGATCCTAGGACAGGGGGGCGGAACACTGAAGCTTTCTTT.

J is TRBJ2-1 and V is TRBV27; D is possibly TRBD1 (5 bases). This CDR3 is 16 amino acids long. The V gene lost 6 bases and the J gene lost 0 bases, with 15 bases spanning the gap. Germline CDR1 is MNHEY and CDR2 is SMNVEV (reference sequence). CDR3: CASSGLGLSSYNEQFF. CDR3 nucleotides: TGTGCCAGCAGCGGTTTGGGGCTGAGCTCCTACAATGAGCAGTTCTTC.

A single count supports this clone. The chain recombines TRBV2 with TRBJ1-5, with TRBD1 as a possible D gene (5 bases). The CDR3 runs to 15 residues. Germline loops: CDR1 SNHLY, CDR2 FYNNEI. V dropped 6 bases and J dropped 0 bases, with 12 bases sitting between them. CDR3 DNA: TGTGCCAGCAGCCCGCGGACAAATAGCAATCAGCCCCAGCATTTT. This codes for CASSPRTNSNQPQHF.

This clone was counted once. This chain uses TRBV27 with TRBJ1-3; possible D gene TRBD1, 5 bases. Trimming stripped 5 bases from V and 8 bases from J, with 16 bases between. Germline CDR1 and CDR2: MNHEY and SMNVEV (reference sequence). The CDR3 sequence is 14 residues long. CDR3 sequence reads: CASSPQGGGHTIYF. For the CDR3, the DNA is TGTGCCAGCAGTCCGCAGGGAGGAGGGCACACCATATATTTT.

The J gene is TRBJ2-7, the V gene TRBV10-3; possible D gene TRBD1, 5 bases. Germline values: CDR1 ENHRY, CDR2 SYGVKD. Trimming left V 6 bases short and J 4 bases short, with 10 bases between. The CDR3 sequence is 12 residues long. Written as DNA, the CDR3 is TGTGCCATCAGAAGGGGTTCATACGAGCAGTACTTC. Its translation is CAIRRGSYEQYF.